The present T cell receptor beta chain was sequenced within a study of cytotoxic CD8 clonotypes in ibrutinib-treated CLL. Study background: Once treatment had gone on for a median of around eleven months, range 6 to 36, response samples were drawn.

The CDR3 has 15 residues. Germline V lookup: CDR1 MNHNS, CDR2 SASEGT. With V trimmed by 4 bases and J by 1 base, 5 bases remained unmatched. The method was immunoSEQ multiplex PCR; TCRdb's version includes in-frame clones alone and lacks a portion of them. This sample has 150,000 to 200,000 clones, with approximately 80% found just once. This clone has more than one count but fewer than ten. This sample comprised PBMCs, obtained after 12 months of ibrutinib treatment. The TCR was taken from a human donor with chronic lymphocytic leukemia. The V call is TRBV6-1, the J call TRBJ1-1; 8 bases map to TRBD1. The CDR3 spells CASSARQGTNTEAFF. Written as DNA, the CDR3 is TGTGCCAGCAGTGCCCGACAGGGGACGAACACTGAAGCTTTCTTT.